Included here is one T cell receptor beta chain sequence, with context. From the reads, TCRdb called clonotypes with MiXCR, one entry per CDR3 protein. The table lists about 9,600 distinct CDR3 sequences, over 12% of them singletons. The data were obtained in a study of liver allograft versus peripheral blood T cells. Study details: Comparisons were made between T cell receptor repertoires found in transplanted livers and those circulating in recipients' peripheral blood.

CDR3 length: 13 residues. Germline values: CDR1 SGHTA, CDR2 FQGNSA. Trimming removed 4 bases from V and 6 bases from J, with 11 bases in between. The chain couples TRBV7-2 to TRBJ2-3, with D unclear. The TCR originated in a human patient who had a liver transplant. These T cells may partly come from the graft donor. The CDR3 region is CASSSGPGDTQYF. The CDR3 DNA follows: TGTGCCAGCAGCTCCGGACCTGGGGATACGCAGTATTTT. The full variable domain, with the rest looked up from reference TRBV7-2 and TRBJ2-3, is GAGVSQSPSNKVTEKGKDVELRCDPISGHTALYWYRQSLGQGLEFLIYFQGNSAPDKSGLPSDRFSAERTGGSVSTLTIQRTQQEDSAVYLCASSSGPGDTQYFGPGTRLTVL.